This entry lists 15 T cell receptor beta chains sequenced from one sample in a study of T cell responses to AZD1222 COVID-19 vaccine. Assay used: immunoSEQ multiplex PCR; TCRdb lists only in-frame clones, some missing. Of about 94,000 clones listed, around 87% are singletons. Sequences were derived from peripheral blood, sampled on day 0 of AZD1222 vaccination. Receptors originate from an adult in good health.

The rearrangement uses TRBV28 and TRBJ1-6, with D tentatively TRBD1 (5 bases). V lost 2 bases and J 4 bases, leaving 9 bases between the germline ends. This CDR3 is built from 15 residues. CDR1 MDHEN and CDR2 SYDVKM come from the germline V gene. The CDR3 region has the DNA TGTGCCAGCAGTTTAAACCCAGGGTATAATTCACCCCTCCACTTT. Protein sequence: CASSLNPGYNSPLHF.

The chain is built from TRBV19 and TRBJ1-5; D call uncertain. The CDR3 covers 19 residues. CDR1 and CDR2 (germline): LNHDA, SQIVND (reference sequence). V was clipped by 3 bases and J by 4 bases, with 25 bases between them. The CDR3: CASSIRRSWVENRNQPQHF. CDR3 in DNA: TGTGCCAGTAGTATCCGACGTAGTTGGGTAGAGAATCGGAATCAGCCCCAGCATTTT.

Written as DNA, the CDR3 is TGTGCCAGCAGCTTCTCGCGTAGCGGGGAGCTGTTTTTT. This sequence encodes CASSFSRSGELFF. J is TRBJ2-2 and V is TRBV11-2; D gene uncertain. Trimming removed 3 bases at V and 7 bases at J, with 9 bases between. This CDR3 has 13 amino acids. The V gene's germline CDR1 is SGHAT and CDR2 FQNNGV.

V is TRBV7-6 and J is TRBJ2-2; 10 positions agree with TRBD2. The germline CDR1 and CDR2 sequences are SGHVS and FNYEAQ. The CDR3 sequence is 16 residues long. Trimming took 3 bases from V and 2 from J; bases not matched to a gene: 3. The CDR3 DNA sequence: TGTGCCAGCAGCTTCCTAGCGGGGGCTAACACCGGGGAGCTGTTTTTT. Translating it yields CASSFLAGANTGELFF.

This clone was counted a single time. The chain combines TRBV11-2 with TRBJ1-5; D ambiguous. This CDR3 has 16 amino acids. Germline CDR1 reads SGHAT; CDR2 reads FQNNGV. Trimming removed 4 bases at V and 5 bases at J, with 18 bases between. CDR3 amino acids: CASSSQIGVGDQPQHF. CDR3 nucleotide sequence: TGTGCCAGCAGCTCCCAAATCGGGGTCGGGGATCAGCCCCAGCATTTT.

This sequence joins TRBV30 and TRBJ1-5, with TRBD1 as a possible D gene (5 bases). The V gene's germline CDR1 is GTSNPN and CDR2 SVGIG (reference sequence). The CDR3 runs 14 residues. V was shortened by 1 base and J by 2 bases, with 9 bases between the two germline ends. CDR3 loop: CAWSALQGNQPQHF. The CDR3 nucleotides are TGTGCCTGGAGTGCGCTACAGGGCAATCAGCCCCAGCATTTT. Variable domain in full (rest from reference TRBV30 and TRBJ1-5): SQTIHQWPATLVQPVGSPLSLECTVEGTSNPNLYWYRQAAGRGLQLLFYSVGIGQISSEVPQNLSASRPQDRQFILSSKKLLLSDSGFYLCAWSALQGNQPQHFGDGTRLSIL.

J is TRBJ2-3 and V is TRBV18; no definite D call. The CDR3 loop spans 13 amino acids. Trimming took 1 base from V and 2 from J, leaving 4 bases between them. CDR1 and CDR2 from the germline V gene are KGHSH and LQKENI. The CDR3 is CASSPHPTDTQYF. The CDR3 region has the DNA TGTGCCAGCTCACCACATCCCACAGATACGCAGTATTTT.

CDR3 coding DNA: TGCGCCAGCAGCTTGGCCCGCGGGGGGGCAGGTAATGAGCAGTTCTTC. This sequence encodes CASSLARGGAGNEQFF. The rearrangement joins TRBV5-1 to TRBJ2-1; the match to TRBD2 covers 9 bases. This CDR3 contains 16 residues. Germline trimming cut 0 bases from V and 7 bases from J; bases unmatched to any gene: 8. CDR1 is SGHRS and CDR2 is YFSETQ in the germline V gene. Combining the CDR3 with reference TRBV5-1 and TRBJ2-1 gives the whole variable domain KAGVTQTPRYLIKTRGQQVTLSCSPISGHRSVSWYQQTPGQGLQFLFEYFSETQRNKGNFPGRFSGRQFSNSRSEMNVSTLELGDSALYLCASSLARGGAGNEQFFGPGTRLTVL.

The chain joins TRBV25-1 to TRBJ2-7; no clear D gene. Looked up from germline, CDR1 is MGHDK and CDR2 is SYGVNS. Trimming stripped 6 bases from V and 1 base from J, with 10 bases between. The CDR3 sequence is 13 residues long. CDR3 amino acids: CASRDPGSYEQYF. DNA for the CDR3: TGTGCCAGCAGGGACCCCGGGTCCTACGAGCAGTACTTC.

This chain connects TRBV5-5 to TRBJ1-1; possibly TRBD1 for D (5 bases). The CDR3 runs 13 residues. The V and J ends lost 2 bases and 4 bases respectively, with 9 bases between them. CDR1 is SGHKS, CDR2 YYEKEE, per germline (reference sequence). The CDR3 is CASSFVQGTEAFF. The CDR3 region has the DNA TGTGCCAGCAGCTTTGTCCAGGGCACTGAAGCTTTCTTT.

This chain uses TRBV15 with TRBJ1-3; no clear D gene. With 0 bases removed from V and 0 bases from J, the gap between germline ends came to 12 bases. Germline-derived CDR1 and CDR2 are LNHNV and YYDKDF (reference sequence). CDR3 length: 17 amino acids. The CDR3 loop reads CATSRDWDYASGNTIYF. For the CDR3, the DNA is TGTGCCACCAGCAGAGATTGGGATTACGCCTCTGGAAACACCATATATTTT.

The J gene is TRBJ2-7, the V gene TRBV6-5; TRBD1 matches 11 bases. Germline assignment: CDR1 MNHEY and CDR2 SVGAGI. The ends lost 0 bases at V and 7 bases at J; junction bases unmatched: 5. The CDR3 sequence is 15 residues long. The CDR3 sequence is CASSYSVGQGGEQYF. The CDR3 bases are TGTGCCAGCAGTTACTCAGTGGGACAGGGGGGAGAGCAGTACTTC.

The genes are TRBV7-2 and TRBJ1-4; D might be TRBD1 (6 bases). V gave up 3 bases and J gave up 1 base, with 9 bases separating them. The CDR3 runs to 15 residues. Germline CDR1 SGHTA, CDR2 FQGNSA. CDR3 region: CASSFQGLTNEKLFF. DNA of the CDR3: TGTGCCAGCAGCTTTCAGGGGTTAACTAATGAAAAACTGTTTTTT. The full variable domain, rest sourced from reference TRBV7-2 and TRBJ1-4, is GAGVSQSPSNKVTEKGKDVELRCDPISGHTALYWYRQSLGQGLEFLIYFQGNSAPDKSGLPSDRFSAERTGGSVSTLTIQRTQQEDSAVYLCASSFQGLTNEKLFFGSGTQLSVL.

The rearrangement links TRBV7-9 to TRBJ1-1, with D hard to call. CDR1 and CDR2 from the germline V gene are SEHNR and FQNEAQ (reference sequence). The V end lost 7 bases, the J end lost 0 bases, and 9 bases lay between the germline ends. This CDR3 spans 13 amino acids. As DNA, the CDR3 is TGTGCCAGCACCTTGACGGTGAACACTGAAGCTTTCTTT. Translated, it gives CASTLTVNTEAFF.

The gene calls are TRBV5-1 and TRBJ1-5; D remains ambiguous. This CDR3 is 16 amino acids long. V was trimmed by 2 bases and J by 0 bases, leaving 12 bases between them. Germline loops: CDR1 SGHRS, CDR2 YFSETQ. The CDR3 DNA follows: TGCGCCAGCAGCTTTTTACCAGATTATAGCAATCAGCCCCAGCATTTT. Protein product: CASSFLPDYSNQPQHF.